A single sample gave rise to the 26 T cell receptor beta chains below, sequenced in a study of a mutant IDH1 vaccine in newly diagnosed glioma. TCRdb's copy holds only in-frame clones and misses some; the assay was immunoSEQ multiplex PCR. The table shows approximately 76,000 clones, with 90% to 95% occurring only once. Antigens for these TCRs are unknown. Time point indicated: week 5, during vaccination. With topical imiquimod, each dose of the vaccine consisted of 300 ug of mutant IDH1 20-mer peptide. Here the sequenced sample was PBMCs, taken from a glioma patient whose treatment included an IDH1 peptide vaccine. The receptor source for this set is a woman in her forties or fifties with glioma.

V gene TRBV7-9 combines with J gene TRBJ2-7; weak D call: TRBD2 (5 bases). The V end was cut by 0 bases, the J end by 6 bases, with 15 bases between. CDR1 and CDR2 from the germline V gene are SEHNR and FQNEAQ (reference sequence). This CDR3 comprises 15 residues. CDR3 sequence (DNA): TGTGCCAGCAGCTTAGCCAGCGGTGTCTATTCCGAGCAGTACTTC. Its protein product is CASSLASGVYSEQYF.

The V call is TRBV27, the J call TRBJ2-3, with D perhaps matching TRBD1 or TRBD2 (5 bases each). CDR1 and CDR2 (germline): MNHEY, SMNVEV (reference sequence). CDR3 size: 14 residues. The V and J ends lost 7 bases and 6 bases respectively, with 17 bases between them. The CDR3 DNA is TGTGCCAGCATAGGAATTGGGGGACGGGATACGCAGTATTTT. Protein product: CASIGIGGRDTQYF.

The chain joins TRBV14 to TRBJ1-2; D gene unclear. The CDR3 contains 12 residues. The V gene lost 0 bases and the J gene lost 13 bases, with 12 bases spanning the gap. The germline gives CDR1 SGHDN, CDR2 FVKESK. The CDR3 region is CASSQDWIRSTF. In DNA form, the CDR3 reads TGTGCCAGCAGCCAAGATTGGATCCGCAGCACCTTC.

The chain employs TRBV4-2 and TRBJ1-1, with D maybe TRBD1 (6 bases). This CDR3 region has 14 residues. In germline, CDR1 is LGHNA, CDR2 YNFKEQ. Trimming cost V 1 base and J 5 bases, with 11 bases left between them. The CDR3 nucleotides are TGTGCCAGCAGCCAAGGGGGGGCAGGGACTGAAGCTTTCTTT. Encoded protein: CASSQGGAGTEAFF.

The chain uses TRBV7-9 and TRBJ1-4, with TRBD1 matching over 10 bases. The CDR3 length is 17 residues. The J segment lost 8 bases and the V segment lost 1 base, leaving 10 bases of the junction unmatched. The V gene's germline CDR1 is SEHNR and CDR2 FQNEAQ (reference sequence). CDR3 DNA: TGTGCCAGCAGCTTAGTTTACGGGGGACAGGGGAACGAAAAACTGTTTTTT. Translation: CASSLVYGGQGNEKLFF. The variable domain in full, completed from reference TRBV7-9 and TRBJ1-4, reads DTGVSQNPRHKITKRGQNVTFRCDPISEHNRLYWYRQTLGQGPEFLTYFQNEAQLEKSRLLSDRFSAERPKGSFSTLEIQRTEQGDSAMYLCASSLVYGGQGNEKLFFGSGTQLSVL.

V is TRBV28 and J is TRBJ1-2; 9 positions agree with TRBD1. V shed 5 bases, J shed 6 bases, and the junction held 13 bases outside the gene matches. Germline assignment: CDR1 MDHEN and CDR2 SYDVKM. The length of the CDR3 is 16 residues. DNA of the CDR3: TGTGCCAGCAGTCTCGACAGGGGGGTGTCGGAGAATGGCTACACCTTC. Translation gives CASSLDRGVSENGYTF.

The chain joins TRBV7-3 to TRBJ2-2, with no clear D. Germline-derived CDR1 and CDR2 are SGHTA and FQGTGA. CDR3 length equals 15 residues. V shed 2 bases and J shed 6 bases, with 13 bases lying between them. CDR3 protein: CASSLDSRQSGELFF. CDR3 coding DNA: TGTGCCAGCAGCTTAGATAGTCGTCAATCCGGGGAGCTGTTTTTT. The full variable domain, completed using reference TRBV7-3 and TRBJ2-2, is GAGVSQTPSNKVTEKGKYVELRCDPISGHTALYWYRQSLGQGPEFLIYFQGTGAADDSGLPNDRFFAVRPEGSVSTLKIQRTERGDSAVYLCASSLDSRQSGELFFGEGSRLTVL.

The chain joins TRBV7-2 to TRBJ2-3, with D unresolved. The CDR3 contains 14 residues. V gave up 1 base and J gave up 6 bases, with 11 bases separating them. CDR1 is SGHTA, CDR2 FQGNSA, per germline. Here the CDR3 reads CASSLVASADTQYF. CDR3 DNA: TGTGCCAGCAGCTTAGTTGCGTCGGCGGATACGCAGTATTTT.

In this sample, this clone turned up a few times. V usage is TRBV9 and J usage is TRBJ2-1; the match to TRBD2 covers 9 bases. The CDR3 runs 16 residues. Per germline, CDR1 SGDLS and CDR2 YYNGEE. Trimming cost V 3 bases and J 4 bases; bases outside gene matches: 8. Here the CDR3 reads CASSARSSGAYNEQFF. For the CDR3, the DNA is TGTGCCAGCAGCGCCCGCTCTAGCGGGGCGTACAATGAGCAGTTCTTC.

This CDR3 reads CASSSRGGRGLVAFF. The CDR3 DNA reads TGTGCCAGCAGCTCCCGGGGGGGCAGGGGGTTGGTCGCTTTCTTT. The rearrangement uses TRBV6-5 and TRBJ1-1; 7 bases map to TRBD1. CDR1 and CDR2 from the germline V gene are MNHEY and SVGAGI. V was clipped by 6 bases and J by 11 bases; unmatched bases: 18. The CDR3 covers 15 residues.

The V and J genes are TRBV5-1 and TRBJ2-1; 10 positions agree with TRBD2. CDR1 is SGHRS, CDR2 YFSETQ, per germline. Germline trimming cut 2 bases from V and 2 bases from J; bases unmatched to any gene: 1. The CDR3 totals 15 residues. The CDR3 nucleotides are TGCGCCAGCAGCTTCACTAGCGGGGCCTACAATGAGCAGTTCTTC. It translates to CASSFTSGAYNEQFF.

The chain is built from TRBV11-2 and TRBJ2-3, with TRBD2 matching over 16 bases. Germline values: CDR1 SGHAT, CDR2 FQNNGV. The length of the CDR3 is 16 residues. V was pared by 5 bases and J by 4 bases, with 3 bases of the junction left unmatched. The CDR3 DNA reads as TGTGCCAGCAGCACGGGACTAGCGGGAGGGTCAGATACGCAGTATTTT. Translated: CASSTGLAGGSDTQYF.

The chain couples TRBV6-5 to TRBJ2-3, with D possibly being TRBD2 (6 bases). The CDR3 extends over 15 amino acids. Trimming pared 6 bases from V and 0 bases from J, leaving 13 bases between. The germline V gene has CDR1 MNHEY and CDR2 SVGAGI. DNA of the CDR3: TGTGCCAGCAGCCGTAGCGGACTGAGCACAGATACGCAGTATTTT. Amino acid sequence: CASSRSGLSTDTQYF.

The gene calls are TRBV10-1 and TRBJ2-2; 9 positions match TRBD1. Germline loops: CDR1 WNHNN, CDR2 SYGVQD (reference sequence). Unmatched junction bases numbered 5, after V lost 0 bases and J lost 3 bases. This CDR3 region has 17 residues. The CDR3 protein is CASSESTGTGYTGELFF. The CDR3, as DNA: TGCGCCAGCAGTGAGTCGACCGGGACAGGGTACACCGGGGAGCTGTTTTTT.

This rearrangement joins TRBV28 to TRBJ2-1; 13 bases map to TRBD2. The CDR3 spans 15 residues. From germline, CDR1 is MDHEN and CDR2 SYDVKM. V shed 6 bases, J shed 6 bases, and the junction held 5 bases outside the gene matches. The CDR3, as DNA: TGTGCCAGCAGCCCTGGACTAGCGGGAGTCAATGAGCAGTTCTTC. Translating it yields CASSPGLAGVNEQFF.

The chain combines TRBV9 with TRBJ1-5, with D unclear. The CDR3 is made up of 17 amino acids. V lost 3 bases, J lost 4 bases, and 20 bases lay in between. Per the germline V gene, CDR1 is SGDLS and CDR2 is YYNGEE. The CDR3 DNA is TGTGCCAGCAGCGCCGGGGATCTCCTACCGGGGAATCAGCCCCAGCATTTT. Translation gives CASSAGDLLPGNQPQHF.

The gene calls are TRBV7-3 and TRBJ1-2; D is possibly TRBD1 (6 bases). The V end was cut by 5 bases, the J end by 8 bases, with 15 bases between. The CDR3 is made up of 13 amino acids. Germline V lookup: CDR1 SGHTA, CDR2 FQGTGA. The CDR3 loop is CASSPGGAGGYTF. CDR3 DNA: TGTGCCAGCAGCCCCGGGGGGGCGGGAGGCTACACCTTC.

The gene calls are TRBV19 and TRBJ1-5; D is unresolved. CDR3 length: 12 residues. Trimming took off 3 bases at V and 2 bases at J, with 2 bases between the two ends. Germline V CDR1 and CDR2: LNHDA, SQIVND (reference sequence). DNA for the CDR3: TGTGCCAGTAGTATGGGCAATCAGCCCCAGCATTTT. It is translated as CASSMGNQPQHF.

This clone was recorded once. The chain is built from TRBV4-1 and TRBJ1-6; 8 bases fit TRBD1. The V gene's germline CDR1 is MGHRA and CDR2 YSYEKL. After removal of 0 bases from V and 6 bases from J, the junction contained 1 base not matched to a gene. There are 15 residues in the CDR3. The CDR3 loop is CASSQETGVNSPLHF. The CDR3 nucleotides read TGCGCCAGCAGCCAAGAGACAGGGGTTAATTCACCCCTCCACTTT.

The chain has TRBV6-5 and TRBJ1-5; tentatively, D is TRBD1 (5 bases). V dropped 5 bases and J dropped 15 bases, with 20 bases sitting between them. The CDR3 totals 13 residues. CDR1 MNHEY and CDR2 SVGAGI come from the germline V gene. CDR3 nucleotides: TGTGCCAGCAGTGAAGGGCGACGGACCCAGGGGCATTTT. Translating gives CASSEGRRTQGHF.

This sequence joins TRBV7-9 and TRBJ2-7; 7 bases fit TRBD1. This CDR3 is built from 13 residues. Germline CDR1 and CDR2: SEHNR and FQNEAQ (reference sequence). Germline trimming cut 5 bases from V and 5 bases from J; bases unmatched to any gene: 6. Written as DNA, the CDR3 is TGTGCCAGCAGCACCCGACAGGGCGACGAGCAGTACTTC. Its protein is CASSTRQGDEQYF.

CDR3 sequence: CASSGWTESSYEQYF. For the CDR3, the DNA is TGTGCCAGCAGTGGGTGGACTGAAAGCTCCTACGAGCAGTACTTC. This sequence joins TRBV6-5 and TRBJ2-7; weak D call: TRBD2 (5 bases). V lost 5 bases and J 0 bases, leaving 14 bases between the germline ends. The CDR3 covers 15 residues. Per germline, CDR1 MNHEY and CDR2 SVGAGI.

J is TRBJ2-1 and V is TRBV7-8, with 13 bases identical to TRBD2. Trimming at V came to 5 bases and at J to 0 bases, leaving 10 bases not matched to a gene. The CDR3 covers 19 residues. Per the germline V gene, CDR1 is SGHVS and CDR2 is FQNEAQ. CDR3 sequence (DNA): TGTGCCAGCAGCGCGCGACTAGCGGGAGGCCTAAGCTCCTACAATGAGCAGTTCTTC. Translation: CASSARLAGGLSSYNEQFF.

The CDR3 region is CASSLLRGVRSGNGYTF. The CDR3, as DNA: TGTGCCAGCAGTTTATTAAGGGGTGTTCGTTCGGGAAATGGCTACACCTTC. J is TRBJ1-2 and V is TRBV28; D perhaps matches TRBD1 (5 bases). Trimming left V 1 base short and J 6 bases short, with 21 bases between. Germline CDR1 MDHEN, CDR2 SYDVKM. This CDR3 region has 17 residues.

V is TRBV6-5 and J is TRBJ2-7; tentatively, D is TRBD2 (6 bases). The CDR3 length is 11 residues. From germline, CDR1 is MNHEY and CDR2 SVGAGI. With 5 bases removed from V and 9 bases from J, the gap between germline ends came to 11 bases. For the CDR3, the DNA is TGTGCCAGCAGTAGCGGGCCAGGGCAGTACTTC. Its translation is CASSSGPGQYF.

J is TRBJ2-5 and V is TRBV7-3; D not certain. This CDR3 has 12 amino acids. The ends were cut back, 6 bases at V and 5 bases at J, with 10 bases in the middle. Germline V CDR1 and CDR2: SGHTA, FQGTGA. CDR3 nucleotide sequence: TGTGCCAGCAGTAACGATCGGGAGACCCAGTACTTC. Its protein product is CASSNDRETQYF.